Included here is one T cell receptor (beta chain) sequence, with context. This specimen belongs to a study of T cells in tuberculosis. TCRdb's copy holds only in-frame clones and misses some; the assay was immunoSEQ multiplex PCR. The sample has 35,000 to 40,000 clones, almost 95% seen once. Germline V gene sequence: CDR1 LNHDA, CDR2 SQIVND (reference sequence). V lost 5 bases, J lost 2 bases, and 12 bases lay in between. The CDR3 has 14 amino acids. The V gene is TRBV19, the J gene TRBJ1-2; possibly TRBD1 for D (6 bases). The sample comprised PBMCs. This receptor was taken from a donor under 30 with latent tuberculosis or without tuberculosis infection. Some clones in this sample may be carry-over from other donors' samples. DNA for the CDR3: TGTGCCAGTAGTGCGTTACAGGGCAACTATGGCTACACCTTC. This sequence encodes CASSALQGNYGYTF.